A selection of T cell receptor beta chains follows, all from one sample in a study of T-cell reconstitution after alpha-beta-depleted transplantation in children. TCRdb called the PCR reads again in MiXCR, with one record for every CDR3 protein. Of around 380,000 distinct CDR3 sequences listed, 11% are singletons. This specimen was PBMCs from the stem cell graft donor, taken from the stem cell graft. The receptors come from a human donor who donated a stem cell graft to a child with acute myeloid leukemia. The conserved cysteine and the conserved F or W are not part of the CDR3 here. D genes are given only for firm matches. Clone size is given for some rows only: seen once, a few or many times, or a class if the clone is expanded.

j_gene | abundance | d_gene | v_gene | CDR3aa
TRBJ2-1 | NA | TRBD2 | TRBV29-1 | SVETGTSPSGEQF
TRBJ1-6 | NA | TRBD1 | TRBV13 | ASNLGDRANSPLH
TRBJ2-1 | many | NA | TRBV5-1 | ASSLGGAGVYNEQF
TRBJ2-3 | few | NA | TRBV4-1 | ASSPRAAGAGADTQY
TRBJ1-1 | NA | TRBD1 | TRBV5-4 | ASTQRDRAPEAF
TRBJ2-3 | few | NA | TRBV6-1 | ASRVGNSDTQY
TRBJ2-4 | few | NA | TRBV7-8 | ASSLEAGVQQGIQY
TRBJ1-5 | NA | TRBD1 | TRBV20-1 | SAIKETGTGSNQPQH
TRBJ1-4 | many | NA | TRBV4-1 | ASSQGTDQIRNEKLF
TRBJ1-1 | NA | NA | TRBV5-1 | ASSLEPLEGAF
TRBJ1-1 | few | TRBD1 | TRBV12-3/TRBV12-4 | ASSFKQGASEAF
TRBJ1-2 | NA | NA | TRBV9 | ASSGGGAVANYGYT
TRBJ1-2 | few | NA | TRBV7-2 | ASSLALGHRFSGYT
TRBJ2-2 | NA | NA | TRBV7-9 | ASSPARGTGELF
TRBJ2-2 | NA | NA | TRBV6-2/TRBV6-3 | ASLYGDTGELF
TRBJ2-2 | NA | NA | TRBV6-5 | ASSYGDGYAENTGELF
TRBJ2-4 | few | TRBD1 | TRBV20-1 | SAHFGTGNIQY
TRBJ2-1 | few | TRBD2 | TRBV5-1 | ASRTGLADYNEQF
TRBJ2-7 | NA | NA | TRBV6-2/TRBV6-3 | ASSPISYEQY
TRBJ2-2 | few | NA | TRBV27 | ASSAWTNLNTGELF
TRBJ1-5 | NA | NA | TRBV12-3/TRBV12-4 | ASSFPGNQPQH
TRBJ2-7 | few | NA | TRBV3-1 | ASSQRSPQGEQY
TRBJ2-4 | NA | NA | TRBV5-1 | ASSSSAGPGDIQY
TRBJ1-1 | NA | NA | TRBV5-1 | ASTSLGLQNTEAF